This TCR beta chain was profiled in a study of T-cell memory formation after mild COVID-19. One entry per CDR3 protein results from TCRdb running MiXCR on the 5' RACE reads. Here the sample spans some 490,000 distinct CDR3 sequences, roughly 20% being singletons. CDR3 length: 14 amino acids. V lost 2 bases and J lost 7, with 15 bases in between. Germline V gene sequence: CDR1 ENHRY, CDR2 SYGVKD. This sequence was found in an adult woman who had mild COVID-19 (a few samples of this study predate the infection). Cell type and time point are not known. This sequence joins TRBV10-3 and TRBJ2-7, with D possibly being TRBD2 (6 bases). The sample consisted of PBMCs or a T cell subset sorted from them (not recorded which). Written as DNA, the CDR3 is TGTGCCATCAGTGAGCGGGAGAGGGGTGAGGAGCAGTACTTC. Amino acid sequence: CAISERERGEEQYF.